At least ten counts were recorded for the clone carrying this TCR beta chain. Germline CDR1 reads SQVTM; CDR2 reads ANQGSEA. The ends were cut back, 4 bases at V and 6 bases at J, with 15 bases in the middle. This CDR3 spans 13 amino acids. These data belong to a study of T cells of healthy individuals. TCRdb itself ran the 5' RACE reads through MiXCR, one entry per CDR3 protein. The sample records 60,000 to 70,000 distinct CDR3 sequences, roughly 15% being singletons. The chain joins TRBV29-1 to TRBJ1-1, with no clear D. This receptor was identified in a human donor in good health. Here the CDR3 DNA reads TGCAGCGTTGGTAACAACCATTTGGCTGAAGCTTTCTTT. The encoded protein is CSVGNNHLAEAFF.